The present T cell receptor (beta chain) was sequenced within a study of blood T cell repertoires in COVID-19 (dated by TCRdb to about 2020). With regard to the full study: Samples from collaborators originated in the United States, Italy and Spain and spanned both the acute and convalescent phases of COVID-19. Subjects who had been exposed to COVID-19, were actively infected with it, or had recovered from it provided the deeply sampled blood TCRbeta repertoires that made up the dataset. The repertoires were released in a freely available public database meant as a resource for research on the immune response to SARS-CoV-2. Samples came from the ongoing ImmuneRACE study (first 160 participants) plus 1,254 subjects from 6 global collaborators. Where available, HLA class I and class II types were taken from metadata supplied by the sample provider and were not determined by assay-based typing. A de-identified subject ID, COVID-19 status, age in years and sex were almost always included in the sample metadata. The prospective study material was composed of cDNA or gDNA derived from T cells, B-cell-depleted T cells, or PBMCs.

The paper as a whole reports these results and caveats: The amount of clinical and demographic metadata varied by source and participant and was provided uncurated.

TCRbeta CDR3 regions were amplified from genomic DNA using the immunoSEQ Assay, a bias-controlled multiplex PCR. Regarding the original processing steps: The number of nucleated cells in each sample was estimated by amplification of reference gene primers within the assay. To quantify the absolute abundance of each unique TCRbeta CDR3 rearrangement, sequence reads were collapsed and filtered. Productive Simpson clonality was computed per sample as the square root of Simpson's diversity index over productive rearrangements. TCRdb took over this immuneACCESS table, retaining in-frame rearrangements with V and J assigned. Such tables are incomplete; in checked studies, under half of the missing clones stem from an unresolved V gene, and the remainder is unexplained. For V, J and clone size, that table is used; D and trimming come from the DNA. Counted in this sample were hundreds of thousands of clones; roughly 87% of them appeared once. The top ten constitute 1.5% to 2% of the sample.

Sequences MDHEN (CDR1) and SYDVKM (CDR2) are obtained from the germline V gene. V gives up 6 bases and J gives up 2 bases, and the segment between their germline ends measures 13 bases. Including the terminal cysteine and phenylalanine, the CDR3 comprises 14 residues. Just the 42-base CDR3 DNA is kept, in frame starting at base 1. As to this clone: Its antigen remains unidentified. Base qualities are not at hand, and no much larger clone is one base apart.

Enrolling through a virtual design, the prospective study's participants ranged in age from about 18 to 89 years and lived across more than 20 United States geographic areas. To assign participants to cohorts, the prospective study relied on clinical history that participants themselves reported in a screening survey and a study questionnaire. Each participant in the prospective study had whole blood, serum and a nasopharyngeal or oropharyngeal swab collected by mobile phlebotomists. Participants in the prospective study had the option to provide additional blood draws and questionnaires over a roughly 2-month period. Before DNA extraction, blood samples from the prospective study were shipped at room temperature or frozen.

The origin of this receptor is a woman younger than 30 with acute COVID-19. Sequences were obtained from PBMCs or T cells enriched from blood (not recorded which). The sequence links TRBV28 to TRBJ2-5, and TRBD1 may be the D gene, going by 6 matching bases. This receptor carries the CDR3 CASRITGLQETQYF. Read as DNA, the sequence is TGTGCCAGCAGGATCACAGGGTTACAAGAGACCCAGTACTTC.